The clone carrying this T cell receptor (beta chain) was seen a few times. Its specificity is unknown. These data come from a study of T cells after yellow fever vaccination. In the study overall: Preparation of the low-cell-number fractions used SMART-Seq v4 Ultra Low Input.

V was clipped by 4 bases and J by 1 base; unmatched bases: 3. The CDR3 is 14 amino acids. Germline CDR1 reads GTSNPN; CDR2 reads SVGIG (reference sequence). Study-wide results and limits: Abundant clonotypes from the bulk population could get into FACS-sorted repertoires as contaminants.

TCRdb called the 5' RACE reads again in MiXCR, with one record for every CDR3 protein. The sample comprises hundreds of thousands of distinct CDR3 sequences, about 10% of which are singletons, and about 3.7% rests with the top ten. The sample here was CD4+ T cells sorted from PBMCs, taken 5 days after the yellow fever booster vaccination. The sequence was collected from a man younger than 35 who received the YFV17D yellow fever vaccine. V and J are TRBV30 and TRBJ2-2, with 7 bases identical to TRBD2. The CDR3 nucleotides are TGTGCCTGGACCTTAGCGGGGAACACCGGGGAGCTGTTTTTT. It yields the protein CAWTLAGNTGELFF.